This T cell receptor beta chain emerged from a study of shared clonotypes between healthy human individuals. Concerning this clone: The antigen remains unidentified.

Whole-study findings and limits: Clonotypes that were shared across a handful of donors made up roughly 5% of naive CD4 clonotypes. It was the non-shared clonotypes that had lower generation probabilities than clonotypes shared by all four donors.

Several immunoSEQ plates held equal portions of the genomic DNA taken from each subset. Measured with immunoSEQ multiplex PCR; TCRdb has only the in-frame clones, and not every one. The table includes roughly 1.4 million clones, 97% to 99% detected once. Per germline, CDR1 SGDLS and CDR2 YYNGEE. The CDR3 spans 18 residues. V shed 0 bases and J shed 2 bases, with 19 bases lying between them. The sequence was obtained from a man younger than 45 in good health. This chain joins TRBV9 and TRBJ2-3; D is possibly TRBD1 or TRBD2 (5 bases each). Sequenced material: naive CD4+ T cells sorted from blood. As to subset: CD45RA+ positively selected. The CDR3, as DNA: TGTGCCAGCAGCGTAGAGGGGTTGGTGGGGGTGAACACAGATACGCAGTATTTT. Translated: CASSVEGLVGVNTDTQYF.